This TCR beta chain was captured in a study of CD8 T cells in Susac syndrome. Reverse transcription of about 0.45 to 1 ug RNA was carried out with random hexamers. Amplification of TCR beta CDR3 spanned 54 Vbeta and 13 Jbeta via immunoSEQ multiplex PCR. In TCRdb, the immunoSEQ multiplex PCR reads were re-called with MiXCR into one record per CDR3 protein. The sample shows roughly 130,000 distinct CDR3 sequences, less than 95% of them seen only once. Germline loops: CDR1 GTSNPN, CDR2 SVGIG (reference sequence). The CDR3 has 13 amino acids. V shed 2 bases and J shed 6 bases, with 11 bases lying between them. TCR beta from blood CD8+ and CD4+ T cells was sequenced. Relapsing-remitting disease, either stable or active, was present in the treatment-naive patients who were the multiple sclerosis controls. TEMRA cells underwent FACS enrichment and CD8+ and CD4+ T cells underwent negative isolation.

This sequence joins TRBV30 and TRBJ1-5, with D perhaps TRBD1 (6 bases). This clonotype was obtained from a human donor with multiple sclerosis. Specimen: CD4+ T cells from PBMCs. The CDR3 coding sequence is TGTGCCTGGAGTACAGGGACGGGTCAGCCCCAGCATTTT. This encodes CAWSTGTGQPQHF.